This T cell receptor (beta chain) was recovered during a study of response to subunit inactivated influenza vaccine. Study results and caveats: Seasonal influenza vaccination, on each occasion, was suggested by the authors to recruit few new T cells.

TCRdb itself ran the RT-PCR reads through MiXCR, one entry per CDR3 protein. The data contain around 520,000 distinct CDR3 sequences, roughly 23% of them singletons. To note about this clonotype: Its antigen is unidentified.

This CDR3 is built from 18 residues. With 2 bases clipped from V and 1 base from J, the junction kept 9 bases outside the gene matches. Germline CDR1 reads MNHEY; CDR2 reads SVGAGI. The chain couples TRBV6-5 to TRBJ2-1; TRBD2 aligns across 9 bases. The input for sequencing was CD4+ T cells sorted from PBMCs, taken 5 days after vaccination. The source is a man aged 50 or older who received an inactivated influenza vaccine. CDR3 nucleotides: TGTGCCAGCAGTTACACCATTCTAGCGGGGACATCCTACAATGAGCAGTTCTTC. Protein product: CASSYTILAGTSYNEQFF.